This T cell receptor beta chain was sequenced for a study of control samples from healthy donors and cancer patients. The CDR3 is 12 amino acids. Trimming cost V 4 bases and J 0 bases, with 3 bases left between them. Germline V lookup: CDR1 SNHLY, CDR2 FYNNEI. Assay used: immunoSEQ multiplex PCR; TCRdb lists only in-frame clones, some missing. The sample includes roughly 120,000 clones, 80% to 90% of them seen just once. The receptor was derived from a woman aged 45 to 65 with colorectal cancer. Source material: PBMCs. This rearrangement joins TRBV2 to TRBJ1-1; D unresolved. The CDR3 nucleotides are TGTGCCAGCAGTGCAATGAACACTGAAGCTTTCTTT. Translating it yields CASSAMNTEAFF.